A selection of T cell receptor beta chains follows, all from one sample in a study of cytotoxic CD8 clonotypes in ibrutinib-treated CLL. Sequenced by immunoSEQ multiplex PCR; TCRdb stores in-frame clones only, minus some. The sample contains about 270,000 clones, roughly four fifths of which appear only once. Material: PBMCs, obtained at disease progression, from a patient treated with ibrutinib. Source of these receptors: a human donor with chronic lymphocytic leukemia. The CDR3 runs from the conserved cysteine through the conserved F or W. D genes are given only for firm matches. Only part of the rows carry a size: once, few, many, or a class if the clone is expanded.

v_call: TRBV10-2; d_call: .; clone_size: .; cdr3_length: 12; j_call: TRBJ1-1; cdr3_aa: CASTEPVSEAFF; cdr3_nt: TGCGCCAGCACGGAGCCGGTTAGTGAAGCTTTCTTT
v_call: TRBV12-5; d_call: TRBD2; clone_size: .; cdr3_length: 16; j_call: TRBJ2-2; cdr3_aa: CASGPGLAGSTGELFF; cdr3_nt: TGTGCTAGTGGCCCGGGACTAGCGGGCTCCACCGGGGAGCTGTTTTTT
v_call: TRBV11-2; d_call: .; clone_size: .; cdr3_length: 15; j_call: TRBJ1-2; cdr3_aa: CASSPSPGVDYGYTF; cdr3_nt: TGTGCCAGCAGCCCCTCCCCAGGGGTGGACTATGGCTACACCTTC
v_call: TRBV9; d_call: TRBD1; clone_size: few; cdr3_length: 15; j_call: TRBJ2-3; cdr3_aa: CASSAGTASTDTQYF; cdr3_nt: TGTGCCAGCAGCGCCGGGACAGCTAGCACAGATACGCAGTATTTT
v_call: TRBV2; d_call: .; clone_size: .; cdr3_length: 17; j_call: TRBJ2-7; cdr3_aa: CASSETEYRDVWYEQYF; cdr3_nt: TGTGCCAGCAGTGAAACCGAGTACAGGGACGTATGGTACGAGCAGTACTTC
v_call: TRBV19; d_call: .; clone_size: .; cdr3_length: 12; j_call: TRBJ1-1; cdr3_aa: CASSISAGEAFF; cdr3_nt: TGTGCCAGTAGTATCTCAGCCGGGGAAGCTTTCTTT
v_call: TRBV15; d_call: .; clone_size: .; cdr3_length: 15; j_call: TRBJ2-7; cdr3_aa: CATSRESGSSYEQYF; cdr3_nt: TGTGCCACCAGCAGAGAAAGTGGCAGTTCCTACGAGCAGTACTTC
v_call: TRBV6-1; d_call: .; clone_size: .; cdr3_length: 13; j_call: TRBJ1-1; cdr3_aa: CASSIKQNTEAFF; cdr3_nt: TGTGCCAGCAGTATTAAACAGAACACTGAAGCTTTCTTT
v_call: TRBV29-1; d_call: TRBD2; clone_size: .; cdr3_length: 15; j_call: TRBJ2-3; cdr3_aa: CSGAGGPRSTDTQYF; cdr3_nt: TGCAGCGGCGCGGGAGGGCCCCGGAGCACAGATACGCAGTATTTT
v_call: TRBV5-6; d_call: TRBD1; clone_size: .; cdr3_length: 16; j_call: TRBJ2-1; cdr3_aa: CASSQDRGSSYNEQFF; cdr3_nt: TGTGCCAGCAGCCAGGACAGGGGTAGCTCCTACAATGAGCAGTTCTTC
v_call: TRBV13; d_call: TRBD1; clone_size: .; cdr3_length: 13; j_call: TRBJ2-7; cdr3_aa: CASSEGQAYEQYF; cdr3_nt: TGTGCCAGCAGCGAAGGACAGGCTTACGAGCAGTACTTC
v_call: TRBV5-6; d_call: .; clone_size: .; cdr3_length: 13; j_call: TRBJ2-7; cdr3_aa: CASMDNTAYEQYF; cdr3_nt: TGTGCCAGCATGGACAACACCGCCTACGAGCAGTACTTC
v_call: TRBV7-6; d_call: .; clone_size: few; cdr3_length: 15; j_call: TRBJ2-7; cdr3_aa: CASRPSGSSSYEQYF; cdr3_nt: TGTGCCAGCAGACCGAGCGGGTCCTCCTCCTACGAGCAGTACTTC
v_call: TRBV10-3; d_call: .; clone_size: .; cdr3_length: 13; j_call: TRBJ1-2; cdr3_aa: CATLRNGDYGYTF; cdr3_nt: TGTGCCACCCTTAGAAATGGCGACTATGGCTACACCTTC
v_call: TRBV14; d_call: .; clone_size: .; cdr3_length: 11; j_call: TRBJ1-1; cdr3_aa: CASSRNTEAFF; cdr3_nt: TGTGCCAGCAGCCGGAACACTGAAGCTTTCTTT
v_call: TRBV13; d_call: .; clone_size: few; cdr3_length: 12; j_call: TRBJ2-7; cdr3_aa: CASSRGRGEQYF; cdr3_nt: TGTGCCAGCAGCCGCGGCCGAGGCGAGCAGTACTTC
v_call: TRBV4-1; d_call: .; clone_size: .; cdr3_length: 16; j_call: TRBJ2-4; cdr3_aa: CASSSPGRGAKNIQYF; cdr3_nt: TGCGCCAGCAGCTCCCCAGGGCGAGGAGCCAAAAACATTCAGTACTTC
v_call: TRBV19; d_call: TRBD1; clone_size: once; cdr3_length: 15; j_call: TRBJ1-5; cdr3_aa: CASSITGVVPQPQHF; cdr3_nt: TGTGCCAGTAGTATCACAGGGGTAGTCCCTCAGCCCCAGCATTTT
v_call: TRBV5-1; d_call: .; clone_size: .; cdr3_length: 14; j_call: TRBJ2-3; cdr3_aa: CASTRGTKSDTQYF; cdr3_nt: TGCGCCAGTACCCGGGGTACCAAATCAGATACGCAGTATTTT
v_call: TRBV18; d_call: .; clone_size: .; cdr3_length: 12; j_call: TRBJ2-3; cdr3_aa: CASSPIRGTQYF; cdr3_nt: TGTGCCAGCTCACCAATCCGGGGTACGCAGTATTTT
v_call: TRBV27; d_call: .; clone_size: .; cdr3_length: 10; j_call: TRBJ1-2; cdr3_aa: CASSLFGYTF; cdr3_nt: TGTGCCAGCAGTTTATTTGGCTACACCTTC
v_call: TRBV6-1; d_call: .; clone_size: .; cdr3_length: 12; j_call: TRBJ1-6; cdr3_aa: CASTQTAAPLHF; cdr3_nt: TGTGCCAGCACTCAGACAGCGGCACCCCTCCACTTT
v_call: TRBV29-1; d_call: .; clone_size: .; cdr3_length: 14; j_call: TRBJ2-7; cdr3_aa: CSVEGGGPSYEQYF; cdr3_nt: TGCAGCGTTGAAGGCGGGGGCCCCTCCTACGAGCAGTACTTC
v_call: TRBV6-1; d_call: .; clone_size: .; cdr3_length: 15; j_call: TRBJ1-2; cdr3_aa: CASSSGTAERYGYTF; cdr3_nt: TGTGCCAGCAGTAGCGGGACGGCCGAGCGCTATGGCTACACCTTC